Below, 31 T cell receptor beta chains from the same sample are listed, as sequenced in a study of cytomegalovirus exposure and HLA in healthy donors. Primers included in the PCR were 60 Vbeta and 13 Jbeta primers. Using immunoSEQ multiplex PCR, the repertoire was profiled, and TCRdb retains in-frame clones only, with some absent. This table has around 200,000 clones, 70% to 90% appearing once. The sequencing sample was made of PBMCs. The receptors stem from a woman between 45 and 65 years old in good health and CMV-seronegative.

The rearrangement joins TRBV30 to TRBJ1-1; 11 nucleotides align to TRBD1. The V segment lost 7 bases and the J segment 5 bases; nucleotides outside the gene matches: 12. The V gene's germline CDR1 is GTSNPN and CDR2 SVGIG (reference sequence). CDR3 size: 15 residues. The CDR3, as DNA: TGTGCCTATGCCTCGGACAGGGGGCTGCGAACTGAAGCTTTCTTT. It encodes CAYASDRGLRTEAFF. Filled out from reference TRBV30 and TRBJ1-1, the complete variable domain reads SQTIHQWPATLVQPVGSPLSLECTVEGTSNPNLYWYRQAAGRGLQLLFYSVGIGQISSEVPQNLSASRPQDRQFILSSKKLLLSDSGFYLCAYASDRGLRTEAFFGQGTRLTVV.

The chain links TRBV5-1 to TRBJ2-4, with 11 bases that match TRBD1. This CDR3 has 19 residues. CDR1 and CDR2 from the germline V gene are SGHRS and YFSETQ. V dropped 3 bases and J dropped 1; count of bases not matched to a gene: 12. CDR3 nucleotide sequence: TGCGCCAGCAGCTCGAGGGGGACAGGGGGACTTGGCGCCAAAAACATTCAGTACTTC. Protein: CASSSRGTGGLGAKNIQYF.

This sequence joins TRBV5-1 and TRBJ2-7, with D possibly matching TRBD1 (6 bases). Germline CDR1 reads SGHRS; CDR2 reads YFSETQ. The V end was cut by 4 bases, the J end by 4 bases, with 12 bases between. CDR3 length equals 13 residues. The CDR3 loop is CASSVDSLYEQYF. The CDR3 DNA reads TGCGCCAGCAGCGTGGACAGTTTATACGAGCAGTACTTC.

The chain links TRBV7-2 to TRBJ2-2; 16 nucleotides agree with TRBD2. CDR3 size: 17 residues. Germline CDR1 reads SGHTA; CDR2 reads FQGNSA. V trimming: 6 bases; J trimming: 4 bases; junction bases outside the gene matches: 5. This chain's CDR3 is CASRGLAGGPITGELFF. The CDR3 DNA reads TGTGCCAGCAGGGGACTAGCGGGAGGGCCAATCACCGGGGAGCTGTTTTTT.

V usage is TRBV9 and J usage is TRBJ2-2, with TRBD2 matching over 11 bases. CDR3 length equals 21 residues. Trimming took 0 bases from V and 7 from J; bases not matched to a gene: 20. Germline V CDR1 and CDR2: SGDLS, YYNGEE. The CDR3 here is CASSVGRKLGTSGSDGGELFF. Written as DNA, the CDR3 is TGTGCCAGCAGCGTAGGTAGGAAACTGGGGACTAGCGGATCTGATGGCGGGGAGCTGTTTTTT.

The rearrangement links TRBV7-6 to TRBJ2-2; 12 nucleotides align to TRBD2. The CDR3 sequence is 16 residues long. Looked up from germline, CDR1 is SGHVS and CDR2 is FNYEAQ. J lost 5 bases, V lost 5 bases, and 6 bases had no gene match. CDR3 nucleotides: TGTGCCAGCAGCCCCGGACTAGCGGGACTAACCGGGGAGCTGTTTTTT. Amino acid sequence: CASSPGLAGLTGELFF.

This chain joins TRBV15 and TRBJ2-3; 9 nucleotides align to TRBD2. Germline loops: CDR1 LNHNV, CDR2 YYDKDF (reference sequence). V lost 0 bases and J lost 1; bases outside the gene matches: 8. The CDR3 covers 18 residues. CDR3: CATSRDNLLAGGTDTQYF. The CDR3 DNA sequence: TGTGCCACCAGCAGAGACAACTTACTAGCGGGCGGCACAGATACGCAGTATTTT.

The chain has TRBV28 and TRBJ1-1, with D unclear. The CDR3 extends over 13 amino acids. V was shortened by 6 bases and J by 6 bases, with 14 bases between the two germline ends. Germline V gene sequence: CDR1 MDHEN, CDR2 SYDVKM. The CDR3 DNA sequence: TGTGCCAGCAGCCGAGACATTGTCGCTGAAGCTTTCTTT. Protein: CASSRDIVAEAFF.

The chain joins TRBV18 to TRBJ2-1; 9 bases are a match to TRBD2. Germline trimming cut 6 bases from V and 5 bases from J; bases unmatched to any gene: 8. Germline V gives CDR1 KGHSH, CDR2 LQKENI. There are 15 residues in the CDR3. The CDR3 DNA is TGTGCCAGCTCGCCTCCGGGACTAGCAAACAATGAGCAGTTCTTC. Its translation is CASSPPGLANNEQFF. Drawing the rest from reference TRBV18 and TRBJ2-1, the complete variable domain is NAGVMQNPRHLVRRRGQEARLRCSPMKGHSHVYWYRQLPEEGLKFMVYLQKENIIDESGMPKERFSAEFPKEGPSILRIQQVVRGDSAAYFCASSPPGLANNEQFFGPGTRLTVL.

The V gene is TRBV6-4, the J gene TRBJ2-3, with D uncertain. V lost 0 bases, J lost 4 bases, and 8 bases lay in between. Germline V gives CDR1 MRHNA, CDR2 SNTAGT. The CDR3 has 14 residues. The CDR3 loop reads CASSDSLEADTQYF. CDR3 coding DNA: TGTGCCAGCAGTGACTCCCTAGAAGCAGATACGCAGTATTTT.

The chain links TRBV6-7 to TRBJ1-4, with 11 bases matching TRBD1. TRBV6-7 is flagged as an ORF with uncertain function. V was pared by 7 bases and J by 6 bases, with 4 bases of the junction left unmatched. The CDR3 is 14 amino acids. This CDR3 is CASTDRGRYEKLFF. DNA for the CDR3: TGTGCCAGCACGGACAGGGGGCGATATGAAAAACTGTTTTTT.

The chain uses TRBV19 and TRBJ2-1, with 9 bases identical to TRBD1. The CDR3 consists of 15 residues. The ends lost 7 bases at V and 2 bases at J; junction bases unmatched: 6. The germline CDR1 and CDR2 sequences are LNHDA and SQIVND (reference sequence). The CDR3 bases are TGTGCCAGTATGGGGGGGACAGGGCCCTACAATGAGCAGTTCTTC. Translated, it gives CASMGGTGPYNEQFF.

The genes are TRBV4-1 and TRBJ2-1; TRBD2 matches 15 bases. This CDR3 region has 17 residues. The V gene end was trimmed by 5 bases and the J gene end by 7 bases; junction bases not matched to a gene: 9. Germline V gene data show CDR1 as MGHRA and CDR2 as YSYEKL. CDR3 protein: CASSSPLGTSGRNEQFF. The CDR3 DNA sequence: TGCGCCAGCAGCTCACCATTAGGGACTAGCGGGAGGAATGAGCAGTTCTTC.

The chain combines TRBV11-2 with TRBJ2-2; unclear D gene. Trimming took off 0 bases at V and 5 bases at J, with 10 bases between the two ends. Germline CDR1 is SGHAT and CDR2 is FQNNGV. The CDR3 has 15 amino acids. The CDR3 protein is CASSLELALTGELFF. In nucleotides, the CDR3 is TGTGCCAGCAGCTTAGAGCTTGCGTTGACCGGGGAGCTGTTTTTT.

The DNA of the CDR3 is TGTGCCAGCAGCCGGGACAGGGGAGAGACCCAGTACTTC. Amino acid sequence: CASSRDRGETQYF. This sequence joins TRBV5-6 and TRBJ2-5; 10 nucleotides line up with TRBD1. V gave up 4 bases and J gave up 4 bases; unmatched junction bases: 1. This CDR3 spans 13 amino acids. The germline gives CDR1 SGHDT, CDR2 YYEEEE.

The chain recombines TRBV4-3 with TRBJ2-3; 11 nucleotides align to TRBD2. The CDR3 spans 18 residues. V shed 0 bases and J 5 bases; nucleotides not matched to a gene: 10. In germline, CDR1 is LGHNA, CDR2 YSLEER. The CDR3 region is CASSQERDSGRAKDTQYF. As DNA, the CDR3 is TGCGCCAGCAGCCAAGAAAGGGATAGCGGGAGGGCCAAAGATACGCAGTATTTT.

V usage is TRBV9 and J usage is TRBJ2-1; the D gene is possibly TRBD2 (5 bases). The germline gives CDR1 SGDLS, CDR2 YYNGEE. Trimming pared 3 bases from V and 0 bases from J, leaving 13 bases between. The CDR3 has 16 amino acids. CDR3: CASSAYAGNSYNEQFF. DNA for the CDR3: TGTGCCAGCAGCGCGTATGCGGGCAACTCCTACAATGAGCAGTTCTTC.

The rearrangement uses TRBV6-5 and TRBJ1-5; a possible D gene is TRBD1 (5 bases). CDR1 is MNHEY and CDR2 is SVGAGI in the germline V gene. CDR3 length equals 13 residues. V lost 5 bases, J lost 6 bases, and 11 bases lay in between. CDR3 residues: CASSLGTGQPQHF. DNA for the CDR3: TGTGCCAGCAGTCTCGGAACAGGTCAGCCCCAGCATTTT.

This clone was detected only a few times. This chain connects TRBV6-5 to TRBJ1-1; 7 nucleotides align to TRBD1. Germline CDR1 reads MNHEY; CDR2 reads SVGAGI. Trimming took 4 bases from V and 1 from J; bases not matched to a gene: 6. The CDR3 length is 15 residues. The CDR3 loop is CASSSDRAGNTEAFF. DNA for the CDR3: TGTGCCAGCAGTTCCGACAGGGCGGGGAACACTGAAGCTTTCTTT.

This clone was observed once. V and J are TRBV5-1 and TRBJ2-5; TRBD1 might be the D (6 bases). In germline, CDR1 is SGHRS, CDR2 YFSETQ. This CDR3 spans 16 amino acids. Trimming pared 0 bases from V and 4 bases from J, leaving 16 bases between. The CDR3 DNA reads as TGCGCCAGCAGCTTGGCGAGGAGGACAGCGGTAGAGACCCAGTACTTC. This sequence encodes CASSLARRTAVETQYF.

The rearrangement joins TRBV4-1 to TRBJ2-7, with 9 bases lining up with TRBD2. This CDR3 contains 18 residues. Germline-derived CDR1 and CDR2 are MGHRA and YSYEKL. Trimming at V came to 2 bases and at J to 6 bases, leaving 17 bases not matched to a gene. The CDR3 region has the DNA TGCGCCAGCAGCCAAATGCCCCTTGCGGGCGCGGGAGGGTCCGAGCAGTACTTC. Translating gives CASSQMPLAGAGGSEQYF.

The chain joins TRBV28 to TRBJ2-7; 15 nucleotides align to TRBD2. V lost 8 bases and J lost 4; bases outside the gene matches: 6. The germline CDR1 and CDR2 sequences are MDHEN and SYDVKM. This CDR3 has 15 residues. CDR3 nucleotide sequence: TGTGCCAGCTGGACTAGCGGGGGGGGTGGGTACGAGCAGTACTTC. Its protein product is CASWTSGGGGYEQYF.

This chain links TRBV11-1 with TRBJ1-5, with D perhaps TRBD1 (6 bases). The germline V gene encodes CDR1 SGHAT and CDR2 FQDESV (reference sequence). With 0 bases removed from V and 6 bases from J, the gap between germline ends came to 12 bases. The CDR3 spans 15 residues. The CDR3 loop reads CASSLAAGVGQPQHF. DNA of the CDR3: TGTGCCAGCAGCTTAGCAGCAGGGGTCGGTCAGCCCCAGCATTTT.

This clone was recorded once. The rearrangement joins TRBV9 to TRBJ2-1; perhaps TRBD1 as D (6 bases). Germline V gene data show CDR1 as SGDLS and CDR2 as YYNGEE. The V end lost 3 bases, the J end lost 0 bases, and 13 bases lay between the germline ends. The CDR3 has 16 residues. The DNA for the CDR3 is TGTGCCAGCAGCGGTCAAAGGGACACCTCCTACAATGAGCAGTTCTTC. Translated, it gives CASSGQRDTSYNEQFF.

The rearrangement uses TRBV5-1 and TRBJ2-5; tentatively, D is TRBD1 (5 bases). With 4 bases removed from V and 1 base from J, the gap between germline ends came to 14 bases. This CDR3 comprises 15 residues. Looked up from germline, CDR1 is SGHRS and CDR2 is YFSETQ. CDR3 DNA sequence: TGCGCCAGCAGCCCGGCGAGACAGCCCCAAGAGACCCAGTACTTC. Protein product: CASSPARQPQETQYF. The whole variable domain, filled in from reference TRBV5-1 and TRBJ2-5, reads KAGVTQTPRYLIKTRGQQVTLSCSPISGHRSVSWYQQTPGQGLQFLFEYFSETQRNKGNFPGRFSGRQFSNSRSEMNVSTLELGDSALYLCASSPARQPQETQYFGPGTRLLVL.

The V gene is TRBV7-6, the J gene TRBJ2-7, with 9 bases matching TRBD2. With 5 bases clipped from V and 7 bases from J, the junction kept 3 bases outside the gene matches. This CDR3 comprises 12 residues. Germline CDR1 is SGHVS and CDR2 is FNYEAQ. The CDR3 DNA reads TGTGCCAGCAGCCCGCGGGGGGGGGAGCAGTACTTC. Amino acids: CASSPRGGEQYF.

This clone was observed once. The chain employs TRBV27 and TRBJ1-4; D possibly corresponds to TRBD1 (6 bases). The CDR3 length is 15 residues. Trimming removed 7 bases at V and 3 bases at J, with 15 bases between. The germline CDR1 and CDR2 sequences are MNHEY and SMNVEV (reference sequence). CDR3 DNA: TGTGCCAGCAATCCGTCAGGGGAATCTAATGAAAAACTGTTTTTT. It encodes CASNPSGESNEKLFF.

V is TRBV11-2 and J is TRBJ2-5, with TRBD1 identical over 10 bases. The J call is doubtful: the DNA matches TRBJ2-7 better. Germline V CDR1 and CDR2: SGHAT, FQNNGV. The CDR3 contains 15 residues. Here the CDR3 DNA reads TGTGCCAGCAGCCCGGACAGGGGGTTCCTCTACGAGCAGTACTTC. Translation gives CASSPDRGFLYEQYF.

The gene calls are TRBV2 and TRBJ1-1; maybe TRBD1 (6 bases). V was clipped by 10 bases and J by 1 base, with 19 bases between them. Germline V gene data show CDR1 as SNHLY and CDR2 as FYNNEI. This CDR3 region has 15 residues. CDR3 amino acids: CATTKGSGQNTEAFF. The CDR3 nucleotides are TGTGCCACCACCAAAGGCTCGGGACAGAACACTGAAGCTTTCTTT.

The chain joins TRBV28 to TRBJ2-1; 8 bases are shared with TRBD1. V shed 6 bases and J 10 bases; nucleotides not matched to a gene: 11. The CDR3 consists of 14 residues. From germline, CDR1 is MDHEN and CDR2 SYDVKM. This chain's CDR3 is CASRPGQGHEEQFF. The CDR3 nucleotides read TGTGCCAGCAGACCCGGACAGGGACATGAGGAGCAGTTCTTC.

V gene TRBV7-9 combines with J gene TRBJ2-7, with 7 positions matching TRBD1. V lost 3 bases and J lost 4; bases outside the gene matches: 3. This CDR3 is built from 13 residues. Germline V CDR1 and CDR2: SEHNR, FQNEAQ (reference sequence). In nucleotides, the CDR3 is TGTGCCAGCAGCTTCGACAGGGTGTACGAGCAGTACTTC. Protein: CASSFDRVYEQYF.